The present T cell receptor (beta chain) was sequenced within a study of T cells in Graves' hyperthyroidism and ophthalmopathy. Orbital computed tomography and thyroid ultrasound, together with serum TRAb and thyroxine and clinical symptoms, were used for diagnoses. The PBMCs had their origin in 10 ml of fresh peripheral blood. General study points: Most thyroid clonotypes that were expanded above 0.001 also turned up in blood. Stable hyperthyroidism was separated from ophthalmopathy by a model based on 13 V-J features.

V lost 6 bases, J lost 2 bases, and 13 bases lay in between. The CDR3 extends over 14 amino acids. Researchers took RNA transcripts and amplified the TCR beta CDR3 regions from them. The primer set for the first-round RT-PCR of the TCR CDR3 was HTBI. In TCRdb, the multiplex PCR reads were re-called with MiXCR into one record per CDR3 protein. The profile covers hundreds of thousands of distinct CDR3 sequences, with roughly 15% appearing a single time and approximately 4.3% taken by the ten largest. This clonotype was picked up many times. Its antigen is unknown. Source material: blood. The receptor's source is a woman aged 40 to 50 with Graves' ophthalmopathy. This rearrangement joins TRBV12-3 or TRBV12-4 to TRBJ2-5; D possibly corresponds to TRBD1 (6 bases). CDR3 bases: TGTGCCAGCAGGCCCTCTGGACAGCAAGAGACCCAGTACTTC. It codes for CASRPSGQQETQYF.